A single sample is the source of the 5 T cell receptor beta chains below, sequenced in a study of blood T cell repertoires in COVID-19. Using immunoSEQ multiplex PCR, the repertoire was profiled, and TCRdb retains in-frame clones only, with some absent. The table lists about 280,000 clones, approximately 81% of them singletons. The specimen sequenced was PBMCs or T cells enriched from blood (not recorded which). The receptors come from a woman in her 50s who had recovered from COVID-19.

The CDR3 reads CASSRGLAGGPGLYEQYF. CDR3 sequence (DNA): TGTGCCAGCAGCAGAGGACTAGCGGGAGGGCCCGGATTGTACGAGCAGTACTTC. The chain recombines TRBV7-8 with TRBJ2-7; 15 nucleotides agree with TRBD2. Germline V CDR1 and CDR2: SGHVS, FQNEAQ. The CDR3 consists of 18 residues. V gave up 5 bases and J gave up 4 bases; unmatched junction bases: 12.

The chain links TRBV19 to TRBJ1-1; D is unresolved. The length of the CDR3 is 13 residues. Germline assignment: CDR1 LNHDA and CDR2 SQIVND (reference sequence). The V and J ends lost 5 bases and 4 bases respectively, with 11 bases between them. CDR3 DNA: TGTGCCAGTAGTCCCAGTGTATCCACTGAAGCTTTCTTT. This gives the protein CASSPSVSTEAFF. Drawing the rest from reference TRBV19 and TRBJ1-1, the complete variable domain is DGGITQSPKYLFRKEGQNVTLSCEQNLNHDAMYWYRQDPGQGLRLIYYSQIVNDFQKGDIAEGYSVSREKKESFPLTVTSAQKNPTAFYLCASSPSVSTEAFFGQGTRLTVV.

V usage is TRBV27 and J usage is TRBJ1-2; unclear D gene. The germline CDR1 and CDR2 sequences are MNHEY and SMNVEV (reference sequence). Trimming took off 1 base at V and 0 bases at J, with 9 bases between the two ends. The CDR3 covers 15 residues. CDR3 sequence (DNA): TGTGCCAGCAGTTTATTTAGCGGAGCTAACTATGGCTACACCTTC. Protein sequence: CASSLFSGANYGYTF.

This chain joins TRBV19 and TRBJ2-7, with 8 bases fitting TRBD2. The V segment lost 5 bases and the J segment 4 bases; nucleotides outside the gene matches: 7. Germline V lookup: CDR1 LNHDA, CDR2 SQIVND (reference sequence). This CDR3 is built from 14 residues. CDR3 loop: CASSLGRAGYEQYF. The CDR3 DNA sequence: TGTGCCAGTAGTCTCGGGAGGGCCGGTTACGAGCAGTACTTC.

Details on this clone: Within the sample, other DNA sequences also encode this same CDR3. V usage is TRBV27 and J usage is TRBJ2-1; 9 bases are a match to TRBD2. Germline-derived CDR1 and CDR2 are MNHEY and SMNVEV (reference sequence). V lost 4 bases and J lost 0; bases outside the gene matches: 1. CDR3 size: 15 residues. The CDR3: CASSYSGSSYNEQFF. CDR3 nucleotides: TGTGCCAGCAGTTATAGCGGGAGCTCCTACAATGAGCAGTTCTTC.